This T cell receptor beta chain was documented in a study of T cell responses to AZD1222 COVID-19 vaccine. Study in general: Both about-4-week and about-12-week second-dose recipients were combined.

Trimming shortened V by 1 base and J by 6 bases, and 13 bases separated the two germline ends. The CDR3 is made up of 14 amino acids. Per the germline V gene, CDR1 is LNHDA and CDR2 is SQIVND (reference sequence). Only one count was recorded for this clone. The antigen is unknown. Repertoires were generated with immunoSEQ multiplex PCR, while TCRdb's copy carries only in-frame clones and drops some. The table records around 160,000 clones, around nine tenths of them present only once. Findings and caveats of the study: None of the repertoires were sampled until the peak T cell response had passed. White British people made up most donors, females outnumbered males, and clonal diversity was possibly underestimated. Two doses of AZD1222 preceded a rise in Spike-specific TCR breadth and depth.

The sequence was obtained from an adult in good health. The V and J genes are TRBV19 and TRBJ2-7; D tentatively reads TRBD1 or TRBD2 (5 bases each). The input for sequencing was peripheral blood, taken on day 0 of AZD1222 vaccination. CDR3 sequence reads: CASSIGGQGGEQYF. CDR3 DNA: TGTGCCAGTAGTATAGGCGGGCAGGGCGGCGAGCAGTACTTC.